These 26 T cell receptor beta chains were sequenced from one sample in a study of CD8 T cells in ankylosing spondylitis. Each CDR3 protein is one row after TCRdb ran MiXCR on the 5' RACE reads. The sample consists of 700,000 to 850,000 distinct CDR3 sequences, 10% to 15% of them appearing once. Study-wide results and limits: Characteristic, it appeared, of ankylosing spondylitis blood was a TCR beta motif of about eight highly homologous variants.

Their target antigens are unknown. What was sequenced was blood, either unsorted or a sorted T cell fraction (not recorded which). All receptors come from a male donor with ankylosing spondylitis.

This clonotype came up many times. The chain combines TRBV9 with TRBJ2-1; a weak D match, TRBD2 (5 bases). This CDR3 is 15 amino acids long. The germline gives CDR1 SGDLS, CDR2 YYNGEE. Between the trimmed V and J ends, which lost 0 bases and 6 bases, there was a span of 13 bases. The chain's CDR3 is CASSVGVGSVNEQFF. The CDR3 region has the DNA TGTGCCAGCAGCGTAGGAGTAGGGAGTGTCAATGAGCAGTTCTTC.

This clonotype showed up just a few times. V gene TRBV28 combines with J gene TRBJ2-7, with TRBD2 as a possible D gene (5 bases). V lost 8 bases and J 2 bases, leaving 10 bases between the germline ends. This CDR3 spans 12 amino acids. Per germline, CDR1 MDHEN and CDR2 SYDVKM. The CDR3 DNA reads as TGTGCCAGCGCGGAGGTGACCTACGAGCAGTACTTC. Amino acid sequence: CASAEVTYEQYF.

The sample holds a few counts of this clonotype. This CDR3 reads CASSSPSTGGSYEQYF. CDR3 in DNA: TGTGCCAGCAGTTCCCCCTCGACAGGTGGCTCCTACGAGCAGTACTTC. The chain combines TRBV28 with TRBJ2-7; TRBD1 might be the D (6 bases). Germline CDR1 MDHEN, CDR2 SYDVKM. The CDR3 totals 16 residues. Trimming removed 4 bases from V and 0 bases from J, with 16 bases in between.

This clonotype has a handful of counts. The chain joins TRBV4-2 to TRBJ1-2; no clear D. CDR1 LGHNA and CDR2 YNFKEQ come from the germline V gene. The V and J ends lost 0 bases and 7 bases respectively, with 9 bases between them. The CDR3 runs 13 residues. CDR3 loop: CASSQDRGVGYTF. CDR3 DNA sequence: TGTGCCAGCAGCCAAGATCGTGGGGTTGGCTACACCTTC.

This clonotype was seen a handful of times. V and J are TRBV6-2 or TRBV6-3 and TRBJ2-7; a possible D gene is TRBD2 (6 bases). The germline gives CDR1 MNHEY, CDR2 SVGEGT. V was pared by 4 bases and J by 4 bases, with 8 bases between. There are 12 residues in the CDR3. The CDR3 nucleotides read TGTGCCAGCAGTTGGGAGGAATACGAGCAGTACTTC. Its translation is CASSWEEYEQYF.

V and J are TRBV30 and TRBJ1-2; the match to TRBD1 covers 9 bases. The CDR3 has 13 amino acids. Per the germline V gene, CDR1 is GTSNPN and CDR2 is SVGIG (reference sequence). The V segment lost 0 bases and the J segment 8 bases; nucleotides outside the gene matches: 4. CDR3 DNA: TGTGCCTGGAGTGTACAGGGGGCGGAAGGCTACACCTTC. Translating it yields CAWSVQGAEGYTF.

This clonotype was observed many times. The chain joins TRBV20-1 to TRBJ2-5; possible D gene TRBD2, 5 bases. CDR3 size: 15 residues. Germline CDR1 is DFQATT and CDR2 is SNEGSKA (reference sequence). Between the trimmed V and J ends, which lost 4 bases and 5 bases, there was a span of 20 bases. CDR3 residues: CSAIPPFRGWETQYF. DNA of the CDR3: TGCAGTGCTATTCCGCCCTTTAGAGGGTGGGAGACCCAGTACTTC.

In this sample, this clonotype turned up a few times. The chain recombines TRBV12-3 or TRBV12-4 with TRBJ2-7; D unclear. The CDR3 runs 11 residues. V dropped 6 bases and J dropped 9 bases, with 12 bases sitting between them. In nucleotides, the CDR3 is TGTGCCAGCAGCCCCGATGGTGTGCAGTACTTC. Translating it yields CASSPDGVQYF.

This clonotype was observed a few times. This sequence joins TRBV5-1 and TRBJ2-3; TRBD2 agrees at 14 bases. J gave up 6 bases and V 4 bases, and 10 bases lay outside the gene matches. The CDR3 runs 17 residues. Per the germline V gene, CDR1 is SGHRS and CDR2 is YFSETQ. The CDR3 DNA reads as TGCGCCAGCAGCCGCTTGGGACTAGCGGGAGTGTACGATACGCAGTATTTT. It specifies CASSRLGLAGVYDTQYF.

The gene calls are TRBV20-1 and TRBJ1-1; TRBD1 might be the D (6 bases). In germline, CDR1 is DFQATT, CDR2 SNEGSKA (reference sequence). CDR3 length: 13 residues. Trimming removed 6 bases from V and 3 bases from J, with 14 bases in between. The CDR3 spells CSAQTGGYTEAFF. As DNA, the CDR3 is TGCAGTGCCCAGACAGGCGGGTACACTGAAGCTTTCTTT.

This clonotype appeared many times. This chain joins TRBV29-1 and TRBJ1-1; D is uncertain. The CDR3 runs 11 residues. V was pared by 4 bases and J by 6 bases, with 9 bases between. Germline V lookup: CDR1 SQVTM, CDR2 ANQGSEA. The CDR3 reads CSVGRGSEAFF. CDR3 sequence (DNA): TGCAGCGTTGGTCGTGGGTCTGAAGCTTTCTTT.

This clonotype was observed many times. V usage is TRBV20-1 and J usage is TRBJ1-5; D may be TRBD1 (5 bases). Germline V gene data show CDR1 as DFQATT and CDR2 as SNEGSKA (reference sequence). CDR3 length: 13 residues. Trimming left V 4 bases short and J 4 bases short, with 11 bases between. CDR3 sequence reads: CSAKQVSNQPQHF. The CDR3 coding sequence is TGCAGTGCTAAACAGGTCTCAAATCAGCCCCAGCATTTT.

This clonotype appeared a few times. V usage is TRBV20-1 and J usage is TRBJ1-1; D not resolved. Trimming removed 1 base from V and 5 bases from J, with 11 bases in between. The CDR3 extends over 13 amino acids. Germline CDR1 is DFQATT and CDR2 is SNEGSKA (reference sequence). This CDR3 reads CSARVKGSTEAFF. The CDR3 coding sequence is TGCAGTGCTAGAGTTAAGGGAAGTACTGAAGCTTTCTTT.

Ten or more counts support this clonotype. The chain couples TRBV20-1 to TRBJ2-7, with 7 bases lining up with TRBD1. Germline V gene data show CDR1 as DFQATT and CDR2 as SNEGSKA (reference sequence). The junction had 12 bases not matched to a gene; V was cut back by 5 bases and J by 8 bases. The CDR3 runs to 13 residues. This CDR3 reads CSAGRQGSAKQYF. DNA for the CDR3: TGCAGTGCTGGGAGACAGGGTTCGGCGAAGCAGTACTTC.

This clonotype showed up just a few times. The CDR3 loop reads CASFPRNPGGETQYF. The CDR3 DNA sequence: TGCGCCAGCTTTCCCCGGAACCCCGGTGGAGAGACCCAGTACTTC. V gene TRBV4-3 combines with J gene TRBJ2-5; D is unresolved. CDR1 and CDR2 from the germline V gene are LGHNA and YSLEER. CDR3 size: 15 residues. V was clipped by 8 bases and J by 4 bases, with 20 bases between them.

The gene calls are TRBV10-2 and TRBJ1-5; no definite D call. Per the germline V gene, CDR1 is WSHSY and CDR2 is SAAADI. The V gene lost 6 bases and the J gene lost 1 base, with 10 bases spanning the gap. The CDR3 runs to 14 residues. CDR3 sequence: CASSGRRSNQPQHF. In DNA, the CDR3 is TGCGCCAGCAGCGGAAGAAGGAGCAATCAGCCCCAGCATTTT.

The chain combines TRBV6-1 with TRBJ2-3; 9 bases map to TRBD2. CDR1 and CDR2 from the germline V gene are MNHNS and SASEGT. Trimming cost V 11 bases and J 2 bases; bases outside gene matches: 5. This CDR3 is 13 amino acids long. The CDR3 DNA follows: TGTGCCGGGGCGGGAGGGTACACAGATACGCAGTATTTT. This codes for CAGAGGYTDTQYF.

This chain joins TRBV6-5 and TRBJ2-5; 7 bases are a match to TRBD2. Per germline, CDR1 MNHEY and CDR2 SVGAGI. Unmatched junction bases numbered 14, after V lost 5 bases and J lost 5 bases. The CDR3 has 16 amino acids. CDR3 nucleotides: TGTGCCAGCAGTCACCGGGAGGCTGGTCTAGGGGAGACCCAGTACTTC. It codes for CASSHREAGLGETQYF.

This clonotype was observed a handful of times. This chain uses TRBV6-1 with TRBJ2-6; D is unresolved. V lost 5 bases and J lost 4, with 12 bases in between. This CDR3 spans 15 amino acids. In germline, CDR1 is MNHNS, CDR2 SASEGT. In DNA, the CDR3 is TGTGCCAGCAGTCCCCTTCGCCCGGGGGCCAACGTCCTGACTTTC. Amino acid sequence: CASSPLRPGANVLTF.

V is TRBV20-1 and J is TRBJ1-5; D not resolved. The CDR3 has 14 amino acids. V dropped 0 bases and J dropped 7 bases, with 13 bases sitting between them. From germline, CDR1 is DFQATT and CDR2 SNEGSKA (reference sequence). The CDR3 loop reads CSARDQVVRQPQHF. CDR3 DNA sequence: TGCAGTGCTAGAGATCAGGTGGTAAGACAGCCCCAGCATTTT.

This clonotype has at least ten counts. This chain links TRBV18 with TRBJ1-1, with D possibly TRBD1 on 5 matching bases. This CDR3 has 13 residues. Trimming cost V 5 bases and J 0 bases, with 7 bases left between them. Germline values: CDR1 KGHSH, CDR2 LQKENI. The CDR3 here is CASSRGMNTEAFF. The CDR3 DNA follows: TGTGCCAGCTCAAGGGGTATGAACACTGAAGCTTTCTTT.

This clonotype was seen repeatedly, ten times or more. V and J are TRBV20-1 and TRBJ1-5, with D hard to call. The germline V gene has CDR1 DFQATT and CDR2 SNEGSKA (reference sequence). The CDR3 is made up of 14 amino acids. The V gene lost 6 bases and the J gene lost 0 bases, with 12 bases spanning the gap. The CDR3 coding sequence is TGCAGTGCCCCTTACGGTTATAGCAATCAGCCCCAGCATTTT. Translating gives CSAPYGYSNQPQHF.

This clonotype was recorded at least ten times. The chain joins TRBV20-1 to TRBJ2-7, with 7 bases identical to TRBD1. CDR1 is DFQATT and CDR2 is SNEGSKA in the germline V gene (reference sequence). V trimming: 5 bases; J trimming: 1 base; junction bases outside the gene matches: 8. The CDR3 is 14 residues long. CDR3 sequence reads: CSAATDRASYEQYF. Here the CDR3 DNA reads TGCAGTGCTGCCACAGACAGGGCTTCCTACGAGCAGTACTTC.

The chain joins TRBV20-1 to TRBJ2-7; D may be TRBD1 or TRBD2 (6 bases each). V lost 4 bases and J lost 6, with 19 bases in between. Germline lookup yields CDR1 DFQATT and CDR2 SNEGSKA (reference sequence). This CDR3 comprises 14 residues. In DNA, the CDR3 is TGCAGTGCTATAGTCTCAGGACCGGGGGCCGAGCAGTACTTC. As protein: CSAIVSGPGAEQYF.

The V call is TRBV2, the J call TRBJ1-4, with a tentative D call TRBD1 (5 bases). Germline CDR1 and CDR2: SNHLY and FYNNEI. V lost 6 bases, J lost 5 bases, and 19 bases lay in between. CDR3 length equals 16 residues. The CDR3 sequence: CASRGLVARLNEKLFF. In DNA form, the CDR3 reads TGTGCCAGCAGGGGACTTGTAGCCAGGCTCAATGAAAAACTGTTTTTT.

This chain connects TRBV20-1 to TRBJ2-3, with 9 bases lining up with TRBD2. Germline-derived CDR1 and CDR2 are DFQATT and SNEGSKA (reference sequence). The CDR3 sequence is 16 residues long. V lost 6 bases to trimming and J lost 1 base; unmatched junction nucleotides: 11. The CDR3 loop is CSACPARLAGTDTQYF. Written as DNA, the CDR3 is TGCAGTGCCTGCCCCGCGCGACTAGCGGGCACAGATACGCAGTATTTT.